This T cell receptor beta chain is drawn from a study of human T cells and chemical hapten exposure. With respect to this clonotype: What it binds is unknown.

Stated time point: patch test 2, 6 weeks after DPC sensitization. Treatment in this sample: therapeutic diphenylcyclopropenone sensitization with weekly scalp DPC. Trimming pared 5 bases from V and 3 bases from J, leaving 10 bases between. From germline, CDR1 is SGHTA and CDR2 FQGTGA. The length of the CDR3 is 13 residues. Within the library, unique molecular identifiers were attached to each individual cDNA molecule. In the source study's methods: The median was around 88,000 TCRs per sample, ranging about 20,000 to 690,600. TCRdb fed the RACE reads into MiXCR, producing one record per CDR3 protein. The V and J calls were determined by TCRdb, not by the authors. The sample yields over 65,000 distinct CDR3 sequences, approximately 10% seen once. Study results and limitations: Donors, who had alopecia, may show an immune response that differs from healthy people's.

Sequenced here: whole blood, sampled in connection with sensitization to the hapten diphenylcyclopropenone (DPC). This sequence originates from a man aged 18 to 35 with alopecia areata. Some clones in this sample may be carry-over from other donors' samples. V usage is TRBV7-3 and J usage is TRBJ1-1; D uncertain. In DNA, the CDR3 is TGTGCCAGCAGCCCTGGGAGGGACACTGAAGCTTTCTTT. This codes for CASSPGRDTEAFF.